The clone carrying this T cell receptor beta chain has a count of ten or more. Antigen specificity is unknown. This record belongs to a study of T cells in Graves' hyperthyroidism and ophthalmopathy. Study background: At initial diagnosis, before any treatment had begun, peripheral blood was obtained. Study results and limitations: Most thyroid-expanded clonotypes above 0.001 were also found in blood.

Researchers barred patients who had uncontrolled infection, other autoimmune disease, pregnancy or lactation. The CDR3 consists of 14 residues. V dropped 4 bases and J dropped 4; count of bases not matched to a gene: 8. The V gene's germline CDR1 is SQVTM and CDR2 ANQGSEA. Amplification targeted TCR beta CDR3 regions from RNA transcripts. During a first-round RT-PCR of the TCR CDR3, the HTBI primer set was used. TCRdb ran MiXCR on the multiplex PCR reads and lists one entry per CDR3 protein. The sample yields roughly 150,000 distinct CDR3 sequences, 9.4% seen once. Specimen: blood. This chain links TRBV29-1 with TRBJ2-7; 9 positions match TRBD1. This receptor was taken from a woman aged 18 to 35 with Graves' hyperthyroidism that later progressed to Graves' ophthalmopathy. DNA of the CDR3: TGCAGCGTTGGCAAAAGACAGGGGGAATACGAGCAGTACTTC. Protein product: CSVGKRQGEYEQYF.